What follows describes a single T cell receptor (beta chain). Its antigen remains unknown. CDR1 is SGHNT and CDR2 is YYREEE in the germline V gene (reference sequence). The CDR3 sequence is 17 residues long. Trimming cost V 4 bases and J 4 bases; bases outside gene matches: 11. This table comes from immunoSEQ multiplex PCR, and its TCRdb copy is limited to in-frame clones, with some not included. The sample lists a few hundred thousand clones, about 77% occurring once. This record comes from a study of cytotoxic CD8 clonotypes in ibrutinib-treated CLL. On the study more broadly: Among responders, some 25 were partial and 2 complete; after median approximately 70 months, 14 stayed remitted and roughly twelve progressed. Points from the study as a whole: At the start, clonality exceeded age-matched healthy donors and followed circulating CD8+ T-cell counts.

Specimen: PBMCs, collected before ibrutinib treatment. This chain joins TRBV5-4 and TRBJ2-2; 9 bases align to TRBD2. The TCR was taken from a human donor with chronic lymphocytic leukemia. The CDR3 coding sequence is TGTGCCAGCAGCAAGGCGGGGGGGCGAATCTTCACCGGGGAGCTGTTTTTT. Protein sequence: CASSKAGGRIFTGELFF.